This paragraph covers one TCR beta chain sequence. Authors' methods: Counts of nucleated cells, estimated from reference gene primer amplification, were obtained. Only in-frame clones appear in the TCRdb table, and some are missing; sequencing was by immunoSEQ multiplex PCR. Clone size and V and J calls were adopted from that table, with D and trimming inferred from the DNA. The table has around 100,000 clones, around four fifths seen once. This entry belongs to a study of blood T cell repertoires in COVID-19. Overall study context: There were acute and convalescent COVID-19 samples, and they came from the United States, Italy and Spain. T cells, B-cell-depleted T cells, or PBMCs provided the cDNA or gDNA that served as material.

From germline, CDR1 is KGHDR and CDR2 SFDVKD. J was trimmed by 4 bases and V by 3 bases; bases with no gene match: 5. CDR3 size: 15 residues. This receptor was identified in a man aged 45-60 years with active or convalescent COVID-19. The rearrangement uses TRBV24-1 and TRBJ1-5; 7 nucleotides match TRBD1. Sequenced sample: peripheral blood. CDR3 in amino acids: CATSDGGQSNQPQHF. CDR3 in DNA: TGTGCCACCAGTGATGGGGGACAGAGTAATCAGCCCCAGCATTTT.